Shown below are 27 T cell receptor beta chains from a single sample sequenced in a study of tissue T cells after allogeneic stem cell transplantation (dated by TCRdb to between 2021 and 2024). The sample's time point, from its label and the paper: mouse harvest day 7 after allogeneic transplant. Mouse grafts combined 10^7 T-cell-depleted bone marrow cells with 10^6 splenic CD5+ T cells, given via tail vein injection. Library generation was performed with the immunoSEQ multiplex PCR assay. TCRdb holds this immuneACCESS table with in-frame rearrangements only. Some clones are missing; in checked studies, unresolved V genes explain under half, and the rest has no known cause. Counted in this sample were over 7,500 clones; roughly half of them appeared once. The ten largest make up 7.1% of the sample. Sequencing was performed on gut tissue. Receptors originate from a female BALB/c mouse given C57BL/6 T cells with graft-versus-host disease after an allogeneic hematopoietic cell transplant.

This clone ranks as medium-sized. Gene names and germline match the mouse. The sequenced CDR3 bases are TGTGCCAGCTCTCCCCGGGGGGAGAGCTCCTATGAACAGTAC. The encoded protein is CASSPRGESSYEQY. In full, the CDR3 is CASSPRGESSYEQYF. V gene TRBV12-1 combines with J gene TRBJ2-7; D is perhaps TRBD2 (6 bases). Read data end 1 residue before the CDR3 end; the end is taken from the germline J gene. V lost 2 bases and J lost 0, with 13 bases in between. Germline CDR1 reads SGHSN; CDR2 reads HYEKVE. The CDR3 is made up of 15 amino acids.

Concerning this clone itself: Gene names are the mouse ones. The observed sequence ends 1 residue before the CDR3 terminus, with the missing tail filled in from the germline J gene. The chain carries TRBV13-2 and TRBJ2-5, with 9 bases aligning to TRBD2. The CDR3 length is 16 residues. J gave up 0 bases and V 2 bases, and 4 bases lay outside the gene matches. In germline, CDR1 is NNHNN, CDR2 SYGAGS (reference sequence). CDR3: CASGEGLGINQDTQYF. The DNA read from the CDR3 is TGTGCCAGCGGTGAAGGACTGGGGATTAACCAAGACACCCAGTAC.

To note about this clone: All gene names here are mouse names. Sequencing ends 1 residue short of the CDR3 end; the germline J gene provides the rest. The genes are TRBV29 and TRBJ2-5; D unclear. CDR1 and CDR2 from the germline V gene are MSHET and SYDVDS. Trimming took off 0 bases at V and 5 bases at J, with 6 bases between the two ends. The CDR3 has 13 amino acids. The part of the CDR3 DNA that was read is TGTGCTAGCAGTTTATCGGGAAGAGACACCCAGTAC. Its protein is CASSLSGRDTQY. The full CDR3 reads CASSLSGRDTQYF.

Note on this clone: The germline and genes are mouse ones. The sequenced fragment ends 1 residue before the CDR3 boundary, so the rest is inferred from the germline J gene. The chain has TRBV26 and TRBJ1-6, with 8 nucleotides matching TRBD1. TRBJ1-6 is designated an ORF whose function remains uncertain. CDR3 length equals 13 residues. Germline V lookup: CDR1 KGHPV, CDR2 FQNQEV (reference sequence). Losses at the gene ends were 6 bases for V and 7 bases for J; bases not matched to a gene: 2. CDR3 DNA (partial): TGTGCCAGCAGGGACAGGGAGAATTCGCCCCTCTAC. Encoded protein: CASRDRENSPLY. The whole CDR3 reads CASRDRENSPLYF.

In the case of this clone: These gene names are mouse names. The read terminates 1 residue ahead of where the CDR3 ends, so the germline J gene completes it. The chain is built from TRBV16 and TRBJ2-2; 7 bases are a match to TRBD1. Germline V gene lookup returns CDR1 SGHSA and CDR2 FRNQAP. The CDR3 spans 15 residues. The V and J ends lost 5 bases and 0 bases, in that order; junction bases with no gene match: 3. Incomplete CDR3 DNA: TGTGCAAGCAGCCCTCAGGGGGCAAACACCGGGCAGCTCTAC. Amino acids: CASSPQGANTGQLY. In full, the CDR3 is CASSPQGANTGQLYF.

About this clone itself: The gene names here belong to mouse. The read is 1 residue too short to cover the CDR3 end, so that end is filled in from the germline J gene. The chain links TRBV5 to TRBJ1-3; D may be TRBD1 (5 bases). The CDR3 extends over 14 amino acids. Trimming removed 3 bases from V and 2 bases from J, with 8 bases in between. Germline CDR1 LGHNA, CDR2 YNLKQL (reference sequence). CDR3 DNA, as far as it was read: TGTGCCAGCAGCCAGGAAGGGGCTGGAAATACGCTCTAT. Its translation: CASSQEGAGNTLY. The full CDR3 is CASSQEGAGNTLYF.

A word on this clone: Gene names denote mouse genes. Read sequence stops 1 residue before the CDR3 end, and the germline J gene provides the missing end. The chain uses TRBV3 and TRBJ1-3; D is unclear. The CDR3 extends over 14 amino acids. With 1 base removed from V and 0 bases from J, the gap between germline ends came to 4 bases. Germline values: CDR1 SNHLY, CDR2 FYNGKV (reference sequence). The DNA read from the CDR3 is TGTGCCAGCAGCTTAGTTACTTCTGGAAATACGCTCTAT. Translating it yields CASSLVTSGNTLY. In full, the CDR3 is CASSLVTSGNTLYF.

To note about this clone: The listed genes are named as in mouse. This CDR3 reads CSSTKADNQAPLF. Partial CDR3 DNA: TGCTCCAGCACCAAGGCAGACAACCAGGCTCCGCTT. This sequence joins TRBV23 and TRBJ1-5. The read gets to within 1 residue of the CDR3 end, and the germline J gene fills in the rest. Germline V gene sequence: CDR1 KGHTA, CDR2 FQNQQP. This CDR3 spans 13 amino acids.

A remark on this clone: Germline and genes: mouse. The read ends 1 residue early relative to the CDR3; the germline J gene fills the gap. The V call is TRBV5, the J call TRBJ1-1; 10 bases are shared with TRBD1. This CDR3 is built from 17 residues. Trimming cost V 4 bases and J 3 bases; bases outside gene matches: 11. Germline CDR1 and CDR2: LGHNA and YNLKQL (reference sequence). The sequenced part of the CDR3 DNA is TGTGCCAGCAGCCCCCTGGGGACAGGGGAAGGGGACACAGAAGTCTTC. Its translation is CASSPLGTGEGDTEVF. The whole CDR3 protein is CASSPLGTGEGDTEVFF.

This clone turned up a few times. Germline and genes: mouse. The read finishes 1 residue shy of the CDR3 end, and the germline J gene is used to complete it. V usage is TRBV16 and J usage is TRBJ2-4; the D is unclear. This CDR3 comprises 12 residues. Trimming shortened V by 1 base and J by 5 bases, and 4 bases separated the two germline ends. Germline V gives CDR1 SGHSA, CDR2 FRNQAP. CDR3: CASSLGGNTLYF. The DNA read from the CDR3 is TGTGCAAGCAGCTTAGGGGGAAACACCTTGTAC.

With respect to this clone: Here the gene names and germline are mouse. The CDR3 end lies 1 residue beyond the end of the read and is filled in from the germline J gene. This chain connects TRBV26 to TRBJ2-5; 8 bases are a match to TRBD1. The germline V gene encodes CDR1 KGHPV and CDR2 FQNQEV (reference sequence). Losses at the gene ends were 5 bases for V and 3 bases for J; bases not matched to a gene: 1. The length of the CDR3 is 13 residues. The sequenced CDR3 bases are TGTGCCAGCAGTGGACAGGGTCAAGACACCCAGTAC. Translation: CASSGQGQDTQY. The whole CDR3 protein is CASSGQGQDTQYF. The full variable domain, in which reference TRBV26 and TRBJ2-5 provide the parts outside the CDR3, is NSKVIQTPRYLVKGQGQKAKMRCIPEKGHPVVFWYQQNKNNEFKFLINFQNQEVLQQIDMTEKRFSAECPSNSPCSLEIQSSEAGDSALYLCASSGQGQDTQYFGPGTRLLVL.

On this clone itself: The gene names given are mouse names. The sequenced fragment ends 1 residue before the CDR3 boundary, so the rest is inferred from the germline J gene. V usage is TRBV3 and J usage is TRBJ2-7; 7 bases align to TRBD2. Losses at the gene ends were 5 bases for V and 3 bases for J; bases not matched to a gene: 7. There are 14 residues in the CDR3. Germline V gene sequence: CDR1 SNHLY, CDR2 FYNGKV (reference sequence). Partial CDR3 DNA: TGTGCCAGCAGCCGAGGGACTGCGATCTATGAACAGTAC. Its protein is CASSRGTAIYEQY. The entire CDR3 reads CASSRGTAIYEQYF. The complete variable domain, with remaining parts taken from reference TRBV3 and TRBJ2-7, reads GPKVLQIPSHQIIDMGQMVTLNCDPVSNHLYFYWYKQILGQQMEFLVNFYNGKVMEKSKLFKDQFSVERPDGSYFTLKIQPTALEDSAVYFCASSRGTAIYEQYFGPGTRLTVL.

As for this clone: Gene names denote mouse genes. The CDR3 end falls 1 residue outside the read, so it is completed with the germline J gene. This chain joins TRBV29 and TRBJ1-4; TRBD1 agrees at 10 bases. Germline lookup yields CDR1 MSHET and CDR2 SYDVDS. This CDR3 has 15 amino acids. V trimming: 6 bases; J trimming: 5 bases; junction bases outside the gene matches: 6. The CDR3 spells CASRPGQGMNERLFF. The sequenced part of the CDR3 DNA is TGTGCTAGCAGACCGGGACAGGGGATGAACGAAAGATTATTT.

This clone was detected only a few times. Genes and germline come from the mouse. The read comes to an end 1 residue before the CDR3 does, leaving the germline J gene to fill in the end. The sample carries other DNA sequences with the same CDR3. The chain joins TRBV26 to TRBJ1-3; no clear D. Trimming left V 3 bases short and J 0 bases short, with 6 bases between. The CDR3 sequence is 14 residues long. Germline V lookup: CDR1 KGHPV, CDR2 FQNQEV (reference sequence). The CDR3 loop is CASSLGNSGNTLYF. The part of the CDR3 DNA that was read is TGTGCCAGCAGTCTCGGCAATTCTGGAAATACGCTCTAT. The variable domain in full, with the rest retrieved from reference TRBV26 and TRBJ1-3, is NSKVIQTPRYLVKGQGQKAKMRCIPEKGHPVVFWYQQNKNNEFKFLINFQNQEVLQQIDMTEKRFSAECPSNSPCSLEIQSSEAGDSALYLCASSLGNSGNTLYFGEGSRLIVV.

This clone occurred once. Genes here carry mouse names. Read sequence stops 1 residue before the CDR3 end, and the germline J gene provides the missing end. The rearrangement uses TRBV3 and TRBJ2-7; TRBD2 matches at 9 bases. The CDR3 is 14 residues long. V lost 4 bases to trimming and J lost 7 bases; unmatched junction nucleotides: 8. Germline V gene data show CDR1 as SNHLY and CDR2 as FYNGKV (reference sequence). The part of the CDR3 DNA that was read is TGTGCCAGCAGCTCAGGACTGGGGATGGGGGAACAGTAC. This encodes CASSSGLGMGEQY. The whole CDR3 is CASSSGLGMGEQYF.

Notes on this clone: Germline and genes here are mouse. The CDR3 end falls 1 residue outside the read, so it is completed with the germline J gene. The V gene is TRBV26, the J gene TRBJ2-7, with TRBD1 matching 7 bases. The CDR3 covers 13 residues. Germline assignment: CDR1 KGHPV and CDR2 FQNQEV (reference sequence). The junction had 1 base not matched to a gene; V was cut back by 3 bases and J by 2 bases. Partial CDR3 DNA: TGTGCCAGCAGTCTTCAGGGGGCCTATGAACAGTAC. Translated: CASSLQGAYEQY. The complete CDR3 sequence is CASSLQGAYEQYF.

For this clone: Gene names and germline refer to mouse. The read terminates 1 residue ahead of where the CDR3 ends, so the germline J gene completes it. This chain connects TRBV1 to TRBJ1-3, with 7 positions matching TRBD1. This CDR3 has 15 amino acids. J lost 7 bases, V lost 3 bases, and 9 bases had no gene match. Germline V gene data show CDR1 as NSQYPW and CDR2 as LRSPGD (reference sequence). The CDR3 reads CTCSAHDREGNTLYF. The part of the CDR3 DNA that was read is TGCACCTGCAGTGCGCACGACAGGGAAGGGAATACGCTCTAT.

This clone was detected only a few times. Gene names are the mouse ones. The DNA ends 1 residue before the CDR3 does, and the rest of the CDR3 is filled in from the germline J gene. The gene calls are TRBV3 and TRBJ2-7; maybe TRBD2 (5 bases). The germline CDR1 and CDR2 sequences are SNHLY and FYNGKV (reference sequence). The CDR3 spans 12 residues. With 3 bases removed from V and 4 bases from J, the gap between germline ends came to 7 bases. CDR3 amino acids: CASSLWGYEQYF. The covered CDR3 bases are TGTGCCAGCAGCTTGTGGGGATATGAACAGTAC.

About this clone: Mouse names are used for the genes. Read coverage stops 1 residue before the CDR3 terminus; the germline J gene supplies the remainder. Other DNA variants within this sample encode the same CDR3. This chain joins TRBV26 and TRBJ1-6, with 7 bases identical to TRBD1. Being an ORF, TRBJ1-6 has a function that is uncertain. CDR3 length: 14 residues. V gave up 6 bases and J gave up 4 bases; unmatched junction bases: 3. Looked up from germline, CDR1 is KGHPV and CDR2 is FQNQEV (reference sequence). The part of the CDR3 DNA that was read is TGTGCCAGCAGCCCGGGACAGTATAATTCGCCCCTCTAC. This translates into CASSPGQYNSPLY. The whole CDR3 protein reads CASSPGQYNSPLYF.

About this clone: Genes here carry mouse names. Sequencing ends 1 residue short of the CDR3 end; the germline J gene provides the rest. The V call is TRBV17, the J call TRBJ1-1, with TRBD1 identical over 9 bases. The CDR3 runs 14 residues. With 6 bases clipped from V and 1 base from J, the junction kept 3 bases outside the gene matches. The V gene's germline CDR1 is MNHDT and CDR2 YYDKIL. The part of the CDR3 DNA that was read is TGTGCTAGCAGCACAGGGGGCGCGAACACAGAAGTCTTC. It encodes CASSTGGANTEVF. From start to end, the CDR3 is CASSTGGANTEVFF.

This clone occurred once. Gene names and germline refer to mouse. The CDR3 end is not reached by the read, which stops 1 residue before it; the germline J gene fills it in. This sequence joins TRBV16 and TRBJ2-1, with 12 bases identical to TRBD2. Germline CDR1 and CDR2: SGHSA and FRNQAP. The CDR3 extends over 17 amino acids. The V and J ends lost 5 bases and 1 base, in that order; junction bases with no gene match: 6. The CDR3 spells CASSPDWGGLNYAEQFF. The sequenced CDR3 bases are TGTGCAAGCAGCCCTGACTGGGGGGGCCTCAACTATGCTGAGCAGTTC.

To note about this clone: The genes are named according to mouse. From the germline J gene comes the end of the CDR3, since the read stops 1 residue before it. The chain carries TRBV4 and TRBJ2-7; 12 bases are a match to TRBD2. With V trimmed by 4 bases and J by 4 bases, 2 bases remained unmatched. Germline assignment: CDR1 LGHDT and CDR2 YNNKQL (reference sequence). The CDR3 totals 14 residues. The sequenced CDR3 bases are TGTGCCAGCAGCTTGGGGACTGGGGGGTATGAACAGTAC. It is translated as CASSLGTGGYEQY. The CDR3, in full, reads CASSLGTGGYEQYF.

Judged by abundance, this clone is medium-sized (0.01 to 0.1%). Gene labels here are mouse ones. The missing CDR3 end, 1 residue past where the read stops, is filled in from the germline J gene. This chain connects TRBV26 to TRBJ2-7; 8 bases line up with TRBD1. This CDR3 has 13 amino acids. The junction had 5 bases not matched to a gene; V was cut back by 3 bases and J by 7 bases. Germline values: CDR1 KGHPV, CDR2 FQNQEV (reference sequence). Partial CDR3 DNA: TGTGCCAGCAGTCTCCAGGGGGCGCTGGAACAGTAC. Protein product: CASSLQGALEQY. The entire CDR3 is CASSLQGALEQYF.

Details on this clone: Mouse names are used for the genes. The read finishes 1 residue shy of the CDR3 end, and the germline J gene is used to complete it. Other DNA sequences of this sample code for an identical CDR3. V usage is TRBV26 and J usage is TRBJ2-4; no firm D call. Germline V gene sequence: CDR1 KGHPV, CDR2 FQNQEV (reference sequence). Between the trimmed V and J ends, which lost 4 bases and 0 bases, there was a span of 5 bases. This CDR3 spans 13 amino acids. The CDR3 loop reads CASSRGSQNTLYF. The covered CDR3 bases are TGTGCCAGCAGTCGGGGTAGTCAAAACACCTTGTAC. The whole variable domain, remainder taken from reference TRBV26 and TRBJ2-4, is NSKVIQTPRYLVKGQGQKAKMRCIPEKGHPVVFWYQQNKNNEFKFLINFQNQEVLQQIDMTEKRFSAECPSNSPCSLEIQSSEAGDSALYLCASSRGSQNTLYFGAGTRLSVL.

Of note for this clone: Here the gene names and germline are mouse. Read sequence stops 1 residue before the CDR3 end, and the germline J gene provides the missing end. The chain employs TRBV26 and TRBJ1-1; 9 positions match TRBD1. Trimming at V came to 8 bases and at J to 5 bases, leaving 6 bases not matched to a gene. In germline, CDR1 is KGHPV, CDR2 FQNQEV (reference sequence). This CDR3 contains 13 residues. CDR3 bases read: TGTGCCAGCCAACAGGGGGCCGGTACAGAAGTCTTC. Amino acids: CASQQGAGTEVF. The whole CDR3 protein reads CASQQGAGTEVFF.

Details on this clone: Genes here carry mouse names. The DNA ends 1 residue before the CDR3 does, and the rest of the CDR3 is filled in from the germline J gene. The V and J genes are TRBV3 and TRBJ2-4; TRBD1 is a possible D gene (6 bases). Trimming cost V 5 bases and J 2 bases, with 8 bases left between them. This CDR3 comprises 13 residues. Germline values: CDR1 SNHLY, CDR2 FYNGKV (reference sequence). Here the CDR3 reads CASSRDNQNTLYF. Incomplete CDR3 DNA: TGTGCCAGCAGCCGGGACAATCAAAACACCTTGTAC.

As for this clone: Gene names and germline match the mouse. The observed sequence ends 1 residue before the CDR3 terminus, with the missing tail filled in from the germline J gene. J is TRBJ1-2 and V is TRBV13-1; 9 bases align to TRBD1. V dropped 5 bases and J dropped 3; count of bases not matched to a gene: 11. CDR3 length equals 16 residues. Germline CDR1 and CDR2: NSHNY and SYGAGN. CDR3 bases read: TGTGCCAGCAGCCCCTTCCGACAGGGGGAAGACTCCGACTACACC. This encodes CASSPFRQGEDSDYT. The entire CDR3 sequence reads CASSPFRQGEDSDYTF.